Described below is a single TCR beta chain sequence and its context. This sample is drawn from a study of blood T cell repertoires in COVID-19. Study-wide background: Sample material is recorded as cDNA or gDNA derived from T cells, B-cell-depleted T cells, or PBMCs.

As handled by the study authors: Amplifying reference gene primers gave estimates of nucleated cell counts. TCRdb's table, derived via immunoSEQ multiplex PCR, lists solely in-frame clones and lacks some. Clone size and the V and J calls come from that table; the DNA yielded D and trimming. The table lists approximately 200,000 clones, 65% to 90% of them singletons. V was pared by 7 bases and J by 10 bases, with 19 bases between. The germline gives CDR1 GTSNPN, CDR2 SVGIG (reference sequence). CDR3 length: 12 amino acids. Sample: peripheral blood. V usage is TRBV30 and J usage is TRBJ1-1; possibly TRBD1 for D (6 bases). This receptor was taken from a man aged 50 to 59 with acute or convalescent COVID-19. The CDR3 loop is CASLPQGVLAFF. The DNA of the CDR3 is TGTGCCTCCCTGCCACAGGGCGTATTAGCTTTCTTT.